This T cell receptor (beta chain) was found in a study of cytomegalovirus exposure and HLA in healthy donors. Study findings and constraints: Cytomegalovirus-associated TCR beta chains were listed, numbering 150 to 200.

Trimming took 2 bases from V and 2 from J; bases not matched to a gene: 4. CDR1 SGHRS and CDR2 YFSETQ come from the germline V gene. The CDR3 has 16 amino acids. Both 60 Vbeta primers and 13 Jbeta primers went into the PCR. Here immunoSEQ multiplex PCR was the method, and the copy in TCRdb shows in-frame clones only, minus some. Of some 180,000 clones in the sample, around 75% are singletons; the top ten hold about 2.6%. This clone was observed a few times. Its antigen is unidentified. The gene calls are TRBV5-1 and TRBJ1-3, with TRBD1 matching 10 bases. Input material: PBMCs. The sequence derives from a female donor in good health and CMV-seronegative. This CDR3 is CASSFGQGVAGNTIYF. In nucleotides, the CDR3 is TGCGCCAGCAGCTTCGGACAGGGGGTGGCTGGAAACACCATATATTTT.